What follows are 29 T cell receptor beta chains derived from one specimen sequenced in a study of blood T cell repertoires in COVID-19. Produced via immunoSEQ multiplex PCR; TCRdb's table is partial and in-frame only. The profile covers 350,000 or so clones, with more than 70% appearing a single time and 10% taken by the ten largest. Sequencing was performed on peripheral blood. These receptors were obtained from a woman between 25 and 40 years old with COVID-19, enrolled during active disease.

The CDR3 sequence is CASTNSRRGTEAFF. The DNA for the CDR3 is TGTGCCAGCACCAACTCCCGACGGGGCACTGAAGCTTTCTTT. The chain combines TRBV7-8 with TRBJ1-1; D not certain. V was shortened by 7 bases and J by 4 bases, with 16 bases between the two germline ends. Germline loops: CDR1 SGHVS, CDR2 FQNEAQ. The CDR3 length is 14 residues. The whole variable domain, filled in from reference TRBV7-8 and TRBJ1-1, reads GAGVSQSPRYKVAKRGQDVALRCDPISGHVSLFWYQQALGQGPEFLTYFQNEAQLDKSGLPSDRFFAERPEGSVSTLKIQRTQQEDSAVYLCASTNSRRGTEAFFGQGTRLTVV.

The chain recombines TRBV6-5 with TRBJ1-3; no firm D call. Trimming took 0 bases from V and 0 from J, leaving 9 bases between them. This CDR3 region has 16 residues. Looked up from germline, CDR1 is MNHEY and CDR2 is SVGAGI. DNA of the CDR3: TGTGCCAGCAGTTACTCCCAGCTAGCCTCTGGAAACACCATATATTTT. Protein: CASSYSQLASGNTIYF.

This clone was counted a single time. The chain joins TRBV30 to TRBJ2-6; no clear D. Germline V lookup: CDR1 GTSNPN, CDR2 SVGIG (reference sequence). Deletions cut 1 base from V and 1 base from J, with 14 bases between. This CDR3 has 17 amino acids. This CDR3 reads CAWSGWAKRSGANVLTF. The CDR3 nucleotides are TGTGCCTGGAGTGGATGGGCCAAACGGTCTGGGGCCAACGTCCTGACTTTC. The full variable domain, with the rest looked up from reference TRBV30 and TRBJ2-6, is SQTIHQWPATLVQPVGSPLSLECTVEGTSNPNLYWYRQAAGRGLQLLFYSVGIGQISSEVPQNLSASRPQDRQFILSSKKLLLSDSGFYLCAWSGWAKRSGANVLTFGAGSRLTVL.

The rearrangement links TRBV18 to TRBJ1-1; 9 bases align to TRBD1. This CDR3 contains 16 residues. Trimming took 4 bases from V and 1 from J; bases not matched to a gene: 7. Germline CDR1 and CDR2: KGHSH and LQKENI. CDR3 protein: CASSRTGASTNTEAFF. The CDR3 DNA follows: TGTGCCAGCTCACGGACAGGGGCCTCCACGAACACTGAAGCTTTCTTT.

The V and J genes are TRBV5-1 and TRBJ2-2; D perhaps matches TRBD2 (5 bases). This CDR3 spans 14 amino acids. Germline assignment: CDR1 SGHRS and CDR2 YFSETQ. Trimming left V 4 bases short and J 4 bases short, with 11 bases between. CDR3 sequence: CASSDGGTTGELFF. The CDR3 DNA follows: TGCGCCAGCAGCGACGGAGGTACCACCGGGGAGCTGTTTTTT.

The sample holds a few counts of this clone. J is TRBJ1-3 and V is TRBV3-1 (or the pseudogene TRBV3-2), with a possible D match to TRBD1 (5 bases). Trimming left V 4 bases short and J 2 bases short, with 12 bases between. The CDR3 runs to 15 residues. The germline V gene encodes CDR1 LGHDT and CDR2 YNNKEL (reference sequence). The CDR3 region is CASSLGESAGNTIYF. CDR3 nucleotides: TGTGCCAGCAGCCTAGGGGAATCGGCTGGAAACACCATATATTTT.

This clone was picked up one time. This chain connects TRBV6-5 to TRBJ2-4, with 8 bases aligning to TRBD2. The V gene end was trimmed by 10 bases and the J gene end by 6 bases; junction bases not matched to a gene: 2. Germline values: CDR1 MNHEY, CDR2 SVGAGI. This CDR3 is built from 11 residues. The CDR3 region is CATSGGNIQYF. The DNA of the CDR3 is TGTGCCACAAGCGGGGGAAACATTCAGTACTTC.

Concerning this clone: This sample also contains other DNA sequences that code for the same CDR3. The CDR3 loop is CASSLRGEQFF. CDR3 nucleotide sequence: TGTGCCAGCAGTTTACGGGGTGAGCAGTTCTTC. V gene TRBV12-3 or TRBV12-4 combines with J gene TRBJ2-1; the D gene is possibly TRBD2 (5 bases). The V and J ends lost 2 bases and 9 bases respectively, with 5 bases between them. CDR3 length: 11 residues.

The chain has TRBV5-1 and TRBJ2-7, with 7 bases identical to TRBD1. The CDR3 is made up of 14 amino acids. The germline V gene encodes CDR1 SGHRS and CDR2 YFSETQ. V lost 0 bases and J lost 5; bases outside the gene matches: 5. The DNA for the CDR3 is TGCGCCAGCAGCTTGGGCGCAGGGGGTAACGAGCAGTACTTC. It is translated as CASSLGAGGNEQYF.

As concerns this clone: Relative to the germline gene, one junction end is altered; a read error may explain this. This sequence joins TRBV11-2 and TRBJ2-1; 8 bases line up with TRBD1. This CDR3 has 13 amino acids. Germline CDR1 and CDR2: SGHAT and FQNNGV. CDR3: CASSVDRGNEQFF. In nucleotides, the CDR3 is TGTGCCAGCAGCGTAGACAGGGGTAATGAGCAGTTCTTC.

The J gene is TRBJ1-5, the V gene TRBV30; TRBD1 matches at 8 bases. V lost 1 base and J lost 6; bases outside the gene matches: 5. The CDR3 is made up of 14 amino acids. CDR1 and CDR2 from the germline V gene are GTSNPN and SVGIG (reference sequence). The CDR3 loop is CAWSGVRGLQPQHF. CDR3 coding DNA: TGTGCCTGGAGTGGGGTCAGGGGGCTTCAGCCCCAGCATTTT.

The rearrangement uses TRBV7-9 and TRBJ2-1, with D possibly matching TRBD2 (6 bases). The CDR3 loop spans 13 amino acids. V was pared by 1 base and J by 10 bases, with 11 bases between. The germline V gene has CDR1 SEHNR and CDR2 FQNEAQ (reference sequence). This CDR3 is CASSLGGTPEQFF. Here the CDR3 DNA reads TGTGCCAGCAGCTTAGGGGGGACTCCCGAGCAGTTCTTC.

V and J are TRBV6-1 and TRBJ2-7; 7 bases map to TRBD1. V was clipped by 4 bases and J by 4 bases; unmatched bases: 13. CDR3 size: 16 residues. Germline CDR1 is MNHNS and CDR2 is SASEGT. The DNA of the CDR3 is TGTGCCAGCAGTGTCCAGTGGAGACAGGGCAGGTACGAGCAGTACTTC. As protein: CASSVQWRQGRYEQYF.

This chain connects TRBV5-1 to TRBJ2-7; TRBD2 matches 14 bases. The CDR3 has 16 residues. Germline CDR1 is SGHRS and CDR2 is YFSETQ. Unmatched junction bases numbered 4, after V lost 4 bases and J lost 1 base. The DNA of the CDR3 is TGCGCCAGCAGCCAGGGGACTAGCGGGGGTTCCTACGAGCAGTACTTC. Translated, it gives CASSQGTSGGSYEQYF.

This rearrangement joins TRBV3-1 (or the pseudogene TRBV3-2) to TRBJ2-2; 7 nucleotides align to TRBD2. The CDR3 spans 17 residues. Germline CDR1 and CDR2: LGHDT and YNNKEL (reference sequence). V lost 3 bases and J lost 7; bases outside the gene matches: 14. CDR3 DNA: TGTGCCAGCAGCCAGGCCCCTAAAGCGGGAAGGGTCGGGGAGCTGTTTTTT. The encoded protein is CASSQAPKAGRVGELFF.

The chain carries TRBV24-1 and TRBJ2-7, with TRBD1 matching over 10 bases. Losses at the gene ends were 5 bases for V and 1 base for J; bases not matched to a gene: 10. This CDR3 spans 17 amino acids. CDR1 is KGHDR and CDR2 is SFDVKD in the germline V gene. The CDR3 sequence: CATSGTSGQGSSYEQYF. Written as DNA, the CDR3 is TGTGCCACCAGTGGTACGTCGGGACAGGGGTCATCCTACGAGCAGTACTTC.

A remark on this clone: This specimen includes other DNA sequences encoding the same CDR3. The chain joins TRBV6-5 to TRBJ2-7, with D perhaps TRBD1 (7 bases). CDR1 is MNHEY and CDR2 is SVGAGI in the germline V gene. The CDR3 runs to 15 residues. V was clipped by 6 bases and J by 1 base, with 16 bases between them. As DNA, the CDR3 is TGTGCCAGCAGCCTCGAGGGGGCGGGGTCCTACGAGCAGTACTTC. This translates into CASSLEGAGSYEQYF.

The genes are TRBV5-4 and TRBJ2-3; 12 bases fit TRBD2. Unmatched junction bases numbered 1, after V lost 2 bases and J lost 0 bases. The CDR3 totals 16 residues. The germline gives CDR1 SGHNT, CDR2 YYREEE (reference sequence). The CDR3 here is CASSFLAGGSTDTQYF. CDR3 sequence (DNA): TGTGCCAGCAGCTTTCTAGCGGGAGGGAGCACAGATACGCAGTATTTT.

The DNA for the CDR3 is TGTGCCAGCAGTGAATACGGGGGTTTAGGAAATTCACCCCTCCACTTT. Protein product: CASSEYGGLGNSPLHF. This chain links TRBV25-1 with TRBJ1-6; possibly TRBD1 for D (5 bases). Germline CDR1 MGHDK, CDR2 SYGVNS. The CDR3 has 16 amino acids. Trimming pared 0 bases from V and 7 bases from J, leaving 13 bases between.

As regards this clone: Different DNA sequences within this sample yield the same CDR3. The chain combines TRBV18 with TRBJ2-7, with TRBD2 identical over 9 bases. The CDR3 is 13 residues long. Germline V gene lookup returns CDR1 KGHSH and CDR2 LQKENI. J gave up 4 bases and V 3 bases, and 1 base lay outside the gene matches. DNA of the CDR3: TGTGCCAGCTCACCGGGACTAGCTTACGAGCAGTACTTC. Protein product: CASSPGLAYEQYF.

The CDR3 DNA sequence: TGTGCCAGCAGTGCCCCCCGGCAGGGTGGGGAAGAGACCCAGTACTTC. Its translation is CASSAPRQGGEETQYF. This rearrangement joins TRBV28 to TRBJ2-5; TRBD1 is a possible D gene (5 bases). V was trimmed by 5 bases and J by 3 bases, leaving 19 bases between them. The CDR3 is 16 amino acids. The germline gives CDR1 MDHEN, CDR2 SYDVKM.

The V call is TRBV6-5, the J call TRBJ1-1; 8 bases agree with TRBD1. V dropped 9 bases and J dropped 1; count of bases not matched to a gene: 4. From germline, CDR1 is MNHEY and CDR2 SVGAGI. The CDR3 has 13 residues. The CDR3 region is CASPGGGNTEAFF. The CDR3, as DNA: TGTGCCAGTCCAGGGGGCGGGAACACTGAAGCTTTCTTT.

This chain uses TRBV27 with TRBJ1-2; 9 positions agree with TRBD1. J was trimmed by 4 bases and V by 4 bases; bases with no gene match: 7. CDR1 is MNHEY and CDR2 is SMNVEV in the germline V gene (reference sequence). This CDR3 has 15 residues. CDR3 protein: CASSSNRGRSYGYTF. The CDR3 DNA reads as TGTGCCAGCAGTTCCAACAGGGGGCGCAGCTATGGCTACACCTTC.

This clone was detected once. The chain recombines TRBV6-5 with TRBJ2-7, with D uncertain. Trimming shortened V by 2 bases and J by 5 bases, and 7 bases separated the two germline ends. The CDR3 covers 12 residues. Germline V CDR1 and CDR2: MNHEY, SVGAGI. The CDR3 DNA sequence: TGTGCCAGCAGTTACATGGGCGACGAGCAGTACTTC. Protein sequence: CASSYMGDEQYF.

The chain has TRBV11-3 and TRBJ2-1; D unresolved. V lost 5 bases to trimming and J lost 0 bases, with 14 bases between them. The germline gives CDR1 SGHNT, CDR2 YENEEA. The CDR3 totals 16 residues. CDR3 amino acids: CASSPSPSLSYNEQFF. The CDR3 nucleotides are TGTGCCAGCAGCCCTAGTCCCTCTCTCTCCTACAATGAGCAGTTCTTC.

This chain connects TRBV10-1 to TRBJ2-7; TRBD2 matches at 11 bases. J gave up 1 base and V 7 bases, and 12 bases lay outside the gene matches. The CDR3 has 17 amino acids. The germline gives CDR1 WNHNN, CDR2 SYGVQD (reference sequence). The CDR3 DNA sequence: TGCGCCAGCACAAGACAGGGGCGGACTAGCGGGTCCTACGAGCAGTACTTC. Translating gives CASTRQGRTSGSYEQYF.

The V gene is TRBV29-1, the J gene TRBJ2-7; 11 bases line up with TRBD2. The CDR3 is 13 residues long. Germline V gene data show CDR1 as SQVTM and CDR2 as ANQGSEA. V lost 7 bases to trimming and J lost 1 base; unmatched junction nucleotides: 3. CDR3 loop: CSARTSGSYEQYF. The CDR3 DNA reads TGCAGCGCCCGGACTAGCGGGTCCTACGAGCAGTACTTC.

This clone appeared a few times. The rearrangement joins TRBV19 to TRBJ1-5; 9 bases agree with TRBD1. CDR1 is LNHDA and CDR2 is SQIVND in the germline V gene (reference sequence). This CDR3 has 16 amino acids. The ends lost 5 bases at V and 0 bases at J; junction bases unmatched: 5. Here the CDR3 reads CASSVKGQGSNQPQHF. In DNA form, the CDR3 reads TGTGCCAGTAGTGTAAAGGGACAGGGTAGCAATCAGCCCCAGCATTTT.

V is TRBV9 and J is TRBJ2-3; possible D gene TRBD2, 5 bases. V lost 0 bases and J 3 bases, leaving 8 bases between the germline ends. There are 14 residues in the CDR3. CDR1 is SGDLS and CDR2 is YYNGEE in the germline V gene. The CDR3 DNA sequence: TGTGCCAGCAGCGTAGGAAGCGGAACAGATACGCAGTATTTT. It specifies CASSVGSGTDTQYF.